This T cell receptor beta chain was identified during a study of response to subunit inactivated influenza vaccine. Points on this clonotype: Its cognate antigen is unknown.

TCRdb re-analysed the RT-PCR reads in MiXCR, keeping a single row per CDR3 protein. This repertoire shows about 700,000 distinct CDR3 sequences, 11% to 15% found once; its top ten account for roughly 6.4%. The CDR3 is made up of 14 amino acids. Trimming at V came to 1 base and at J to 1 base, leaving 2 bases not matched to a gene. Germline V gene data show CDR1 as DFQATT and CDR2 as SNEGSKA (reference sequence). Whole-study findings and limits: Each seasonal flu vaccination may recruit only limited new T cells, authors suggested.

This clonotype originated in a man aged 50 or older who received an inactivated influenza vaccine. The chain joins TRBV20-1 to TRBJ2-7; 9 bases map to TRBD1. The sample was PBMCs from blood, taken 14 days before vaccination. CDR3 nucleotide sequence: TGCAGTGCTAGAGCCGGGACAGGGTCCTACGAGCAGTACTTC. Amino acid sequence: CSARAGTGSYEQYF.